Below are 19 T cell receptor beta chains sequenced from a single sample in a study of identical twins. TCRdb reprocessed the 5' RACE reads with MiXCR, giving one entry per CDR3 protein. The data show about 520,000 distinct CDR3 sequences, 22% seen once. This sample also appeared in a second study, on T cells expressing NK-cell markers.

The specimen sequenced was CD4+ T cells sorted from blood. The receptors stem from a woman between 18 and 29 years old in good health.

The J gene is TRBJ1-6, the V gene TRBV5-1; no reliable D call. Trimming left V 3 bases short and J 7 bases short, with 11 bases between. Germline lookup yields CDR1 SGHRS and CDR2 YFSETQ. This CDR3 has 14 amino acids. The CDR3 reads CASSWAGVNSPLHF. DNA of the CDR3: TGCGCCAGCAGCTGGGCCGGGGTAAATTCACCCCTCCACTTT.

This clonotype was detected a few times. The J gene is TRBJ2-1, the V gene TRBV12-3 or TRBV12-4; 8 bases are a match to TRBD2. This CDR3 contains 17 residues. The V segment lost 6 bases and the J segment 1 base; nucleotides outside the gene matches: 11. Here the CDR3 DNA reads TGTGCCAGCAGCCCCCCGTCTGGCGGGGGGTCCTACAATGAGCAGTTCTTC. It specifies CASSPPSGGGSYNEQFF.

This clonotype was detected ten times or more. This chain connects TRBV10-3 to TRBJ2-3, with D hard to call. Trimming removed 3 bases at V and 6 bases at J, with 4 bases between. Germline lookup yields CDR1 ENHRY and CDR2 SYGVKD. CDR3 length equals 11 residues. The CDR3 nucleotides are TGTGCCATCAGTGAAGGGGATACGCAGTATTTT. This codes for CAISEGDTQYF.

This chain connects TRBV4-3 to TRBJ1-2, with TRBD1 as a possible D gene (5 bases). V was shortened by 2 bases and J by 5 bases, with 12 bases between the two germline ends. The CDR3 sequence is 14 residues long. Per germline, CDR1 LGHNA and CDR2 YSLEER. The CDR3 is CASSQRQGGYGYTF. The CDR3 nucleotides are TGCGCCAGCAGCCAAAGGCAGGGTGGATATGGCTACACCTTC.

The chain recombines TRBV5-1 with TRBJ1-2; no reliable D call. CDR3 length: 14 residues. Germline V CDR1 and CDR2: SGHRS, YFSETQ. Trimming left V 0 bases short and J 3 bases short, with 9 bases between. DNA for the CDR3: TGCGCCAGCAGCTTGGCACCCGGGGACTATGGCTACACCTTC. It yields the protein CASSLAPGDYGYTF.

The V gene is TRBV20-1, the J gene TRBJ2-1; 7 nucleotides agree with TRBD2. The V segment lost 2 bases and the J segment 7 bases; nucleotides outside the gene matches: 11. This CDR3 has 15 residues. The germline gives CDR1 DFQATT, CDR2 SNEGSKA (reference sequence). The CDR3 nucleotides read TGCAGTGCTAGAAAACCGGGGGGAGCGGGAAATGAGCAGTTCTTC. Its protein product is CSARKPGGAGNEQFF.

This clonotype was seen repeatedly, ten times or more. The rearrangement joins TRBV10-3 to TRBJ1-1, with D possibly matching TRBD1 (6 bases). The V end was cut by 10 bases, the J end by 4 bases, with 16 bases between. Germline V gene sequence: CDR1 ENHRY, CDR2 SYGVKD. The CDR3 runs 13 residues. CDR3 protein: CATITPTGTEAFF. DNA for the CDR3: TGTGCCACCATCACCCCGACAGGCACTGAAGCTTTCTTT.

This clonotype has a handful of counts. The gene calls are TRBV27 and TRBJ2-7; D remains unclear. Germline CDR1 MNHEY, CDR2 SMNVEV (reference sequence). The CDR3 contains 10 residues. V lost 11 bases and J lost 5, with 10 bases in between. CDR3 nucleotide sequence: TGTGCCGCAGGCCGGAACGAGCAGTACTTC. This encodes CAAGRNEQYF.

This clonotype was found a few times. In DNA, the CDR3 is TGCGCCAGCAGCTTGGCGGCGGCCTCCTACAATGAGCAGTTCTTC. This codes for CASSLAAASYNEQFF. This chain uses TRBV5-1 with TRBJ2-1, with D unresolved. Germline-derived CDR1 and CDR2 are SGHRS and YFSETQ. Trimming cost V 0 bases and J 0 bases, with 7 bases left between them. The CDR3 consists of 15 residues.

Only a few counts were recorded for this clonotype. V and J are TRBV6-1 and TRBJ2-2; TRBD2 agrees at 7 bases. Germline assignment: CDR1 MNHNS and CDR2 SASEGT. The CDR3 has 14 amino acids. Losses at the gene ends were 6 bases for V and 4 bases for J; bases not matched to a gene: 5. Here the CDR3 reads CASRSGAFTGELFF. DNA for the CDR3: TGTGCCAGCAGGAGCGGGGCTTTCACCGGGGAGCTGTTTTTT.

This clonotype was found a few times. The chain is built from TRBV5-1 and TRBJ2-4; the match to TRBD2 covers 16 bases. Germline V lookup: CDR1 SGHRS, CDR2 YFSETQ. CDR3 length equals 18 residues. With 2 bases clipped from V and 8 bases from J, the junction kept 10 bases outside the gene matches. The CDR3 spells CASSFLGTSGRARDIQYF. The CDR3 nucleotides are TGCGCCAGCAGCTTTCTTGGGACTAGCGGGAGGGCCAGGGACATTCAGTACTTC.

This clonotype has a handful of counts. The rearrangement links TRBV12-3 or TRBV12-4 to TRBJ2-3; 10 positions match TRBD2. The V and J ends lost 8 bases and 10 bases, in that order; junction bases with no gene match: 15. This CDR3 is 15 amino acids long. The CDR3: CASGMTSGSLGAQYF. The CDR3 DNA follows: TGTGCCAGCGGCATGACTAGCGGGTCGTTGGGAGCGCAGTATTTT.

Here the CDR3 DNA reads TGTGCCAGCAGCTTAGTCCCACAGGAGCACTACGAGCAGTACTTC. This codes for CASSLVPQEHYEQYF. The V and J genes are TRBV7-9 and TRBJ2-7; a possible D gene is TRBD1 (5 bases). Trimming shortened V by 1 base and J by 3 bases, and 13 bases separated the two germline ends. CDR3 length: 15 amino acids. The germline CDR1 and CDR2 sequences are SEHNR and FQNEAQ (reference sequence).

This sequence joins TRBV12-3 or TRBV12-4 and TRBJ2-7; no clear D gene. Trimming took off 1 base at V and 2 bases at J, with 9 bases between the two ends. The CDR3 spans 14 residues. Here the CDR3 DNA reads TGTGCCAGCAGTTTAGTCCCTAAAACCTACGAGCAGTACTTC. Its translation: CASSLVPKTYEQYF.

The chain combines TRBV11-2 with TRBJ2-7; TRBD1 matches 8 bases. The length of the CDR3 is 14 residues. V trimming: 4 bases; J trimming: 4 bases; junction bases outside the gene matches: 6. In germline, CDR1 is SGHAT, CDR2 FQNNGV. CDR3 coding DNA: TGTGCCAGCAGCTCCTGGACAGGGTCATACGAGCAGTACTTC. This sequence encodes CASSSWTGSYEQYF.

This clonotype was counted at least ten times. The chain recombines TRBV5-1 with TRBJ2-1; D unclear. The CDR3 contains 15 residues. The germline CDR1 and CDR2 sequences are SGHRS and YFSETQ. Trimming stripped 2 bases from V and 0 bases from J, with 9 bases between. The CDR3 nucleotides read TGCGCCAGCAGCTTTTCAGACAACTCCTACAATGAGCAGTTCTTC. Its translation is CASSFSDNSYNEQFF.

The chain links TRBV6-5 to TRBJ1-2; D is undetermined. Germline CDR1 MNHEY, CDR2 SVGAGI. V was shortened by 1 base and J by 4 bases, with 13 bases between the two germline ends. This CDR3 region has 15 residues. The CDR3 DNA follows: TGTGCCAGCAGTTACTTGGGCCCTCGGGGCTATGGCTACACCTTC. It codes for CASSYLGPRGYGYTF.

This chain uses TRBV10-2 with TRBJ1-1; D ambiguous. The length of the CDR3 is 13 residues. The ends were cut back, 3 bases at V and 1 base at J, with 6 bases in the middle. Germline values: CDR1 WSHSY, CDR2 SAAADI. The CDR3 DNA reads TGCGCCAGCAGTGAAGGCCGGAACACTGAAGCTTTCTTT. Protein product: CASSEGRNTEAFF.

This chain joins TRBV6-2 or TRBV6-3 and TRBJ1-5; 7 nucleotides line up with TRBD1. Losses at the gene ends were 2 bases for V and 4 bases for J; bases not matched to a gene: 11. The CDR3 runs 17 residues. Per the germline V gene, CDR1 is MNHEY and CDR2 is SVGEGT. The chain's CDR3 is CASSYARQGVRNQPQHF. Here the CDR3 DNA reads TGTGCCAGCAGTTACGCGCGACAGGGAGTAAGGAATCAGCCCCAGCATTTT.